These 21 T cell receptor beta chains share one sample of origin, sequenced in a study of blood T cells in healthy people across ages (dated by TCRdb to between 2015 and 2017). Libraries were built with 5' RACE. The run used an Illumina HiSeq 2500. The second PCR ran for roughly 7 to 12 cycles and used a J-beta primer mix along with a sample-barcoded 5' primer. Using fastp at Q25 and MiXCR, TCRdb reprocessed the public reads and kept productive beta chains. Every distinct CDR3 protein forms one entry, paired with its most common genes and DNA. Here the sample has approximately 730,000 distinct CDR3 sequences; roughly 47% occur a single time. The leading ten clones occupy approximately 22% of the sample. Sequences were obtained from blood. The receptors shown here come from a woman between 55 and 75 years old in good health.

The rearrangement uses TRBV14 and TRBJ2-5; D is ambiguous. CDR3 length: 12 amino acids. The germline V gene encodes CDR1 SGHDN and CDR2 FVKESK. Trimming shortened V by 3 bases and J by 6 bases, and 8 bases separated the two germline ends. The DNA of the CDR3 is TGTGCCAGCAGCCAGAGTAGCCAGACCCAGTACTTC. It yields the protein CASSQSSQTQYF. The whole variable domain, remainder taken from reference TRBV14 and TRBJ2-5, is EAGVTQFPSHSVIEKGQTVTLRCDPISGHDNLYWYRRVMGKEIKFLLHFVKESKQDESGMPNNRFLAERTGGTYSTLKVQPAELEDSGVYFCASSQSSQTQYFGPGTRLLVL.

The chain links TRBV6-6 to TRBJ1-2, with 7 bases lining up with TRBD1. Germline V gene lookup returns CDR1 MNHNY and CDR2 SVGAGI (reference sequence). V lost 2 bases and J lost 4; bases outside the gene matches: 7. The CDR3 spans 15 residues. CDR3 sequence: CASSYAQGEGYGYTF. The CDR3, as DNA: TGTGCCAGCAGTTACGCCCAGGGGGAAGGCTATGGCTACACCTTC.

Regarding this clonotype: The junction and the germline gene differ at one end; a read error may be behind it. The chain carries TRBV11-2 and TRBJ2-4; D possibly uses TRBD1 or TRBD2 (5 bases each). Germline CDR1 and CDR2: SGHAT and FQNNGV. The CDR3 is 11 residues long. The CDR3 region is CAGSLQGEQYF. The CDR3 DNA reads TGTGCCGGCAGCTTACAAGGGGAGCAGTACTTC.

This clonotype was seen many times. Written as DNA, the CDR3 is TGTGCCAGCAGCTTATTAGCGGGGGGCCCTCGGATCTACAATGAGCAGTTCTTC. Residues: CASSLLAGGPRIYNEQFF. The chain links TRBV11-1 to TRBJ2-1, with TRBD2 matching over 10 bases. The CDR3 consists of 18 residues. Germline V gives CDR1 SGHAT, CDR2 FQDESV (reference sequence). With 2 bases clipped from V and 3 bases from J, the junction kept 10 bases outside the gene matches. The full variable domain, rest sourced from reference TRBV11-1 and TRBJ2-1, is EAEVAQSPRYKITEKSQAVAFWCDPISGHATLYWYRQILGQGPELLVQFQDESVVDDSQLPKDRFSAERLKGVDSTLKIQPAELGDSAMYLCASSLLAGGPRIYNEQFFGPGTRLTVL.

This clonotype was counted between two and nine times. This chain connects TRBV5-1 to TRBJ2-5, with 9 bases matching TRBD1. V trimming: 2 bases; J trimming: 5 bases; junction bases outside the gene matches: 4. The CDR3 runs to 14 residues. Germline lookup yields CDR1 SGHRS and CDR2 YFSETQ. The CDR3 nucleotides are TGCGCCAGCAGCTTTGACAGGGGGAAGGAGACCCAGTACTTC. Translating gives CASSFDRGKETQYF.

Notes on this clonotype: This may be a read error, as it is one base from a much larger clone. V usage is TRBV14 and J usage is TRBJ2-7; D gene ambiguous. CDR1 and CDR2 (germline): SGHDN, FVKESK. CDR3 length equals 13 residues. Here the CDR3 DNA reads TGTGCCAGCAGCCAACCCAGTGGGTACGGGCAGTACTTC. This codes for CASSQPSGYGQYF.

The chain has TRBV9 and TRBJ1-4; 10 bases agree with TRBD1. The CDR3 runs 19 residues. Germline V gene sequence: CDR1 SGDLS, CDR2 YYNGEE. Losses at the gene ends were 4 bases for V and 2 bases for J; bases not matched to a gene: 14. CDR3 nucleotide sequence: TGTGCCAGCAGCTCATCCGGCCGACAGGGGGCATCGACTAATGAAAAACTGTTTTTT. Translated: CASSSSGRQGASTNEKLFF.

J is TRBJ2-7 and V is TRBV20-1; 8 positions match TRBD2. The CDR3 loop spans 13 amino acids. Germline V gene data show CDR1 as DFQATT and CDR2 as SNEGSKA (reference sequence). With V trimmed by 2 bases and J by 2 bases, 2 bases remained unmatched. The DNA of the CDR3 is TGCAGTGCTAGAACAGCGGGAGCCTACGAGCAGTACTTC. Translation: CSARTAGAYEQYF.

Turning to this clonotype: A much larger clone is a single base away; this may be a read error. V and J are TRBV20-1 and TRBJ2-6; D is possibly TRBD1 (5 bases). CDR3 length: 16 amino acids. CDR1 is DFQATT, CDR2 SNEGSKA, per germline (reference sequence). Trimming cost V 0 bases and J 2 bases, with 11 bases left between them. The CDR3 DNA reads as TGCAGTGCTAGAGAACAGGTGGATACTGGGGCCAACGTCCTGACTTTC. Its protein product is CSAREQVDTGANVLTF.

This chain connects TRBV12-3 or TRBV12-4 to TRBJ2-7, with TRBD1 identical over 9 bases. Germline trimming cut 3 bases from V and 7 bases from J; bases unmatched to any gene: 7. This CDR3 is 14 amino acids long. CDR3 DNA: TGTGCCAGCAGTTTCCCGGGACAGGGCCGTGAGCAGTACTTC. Translating gives CASSFPGQGREQYF.

The chain combines TRBV7-8 with TRBJ2-1; a weak D match, TRBD1 (7 bases). V dropped 1 base and J dropped 10 bases, with 23 bases sitting between them. CDR3 length equals 17 residues. Germline CDR1 reads SGHVS; CDR2 reads FQNEAQ. CDR3 in DNA: TGTGCCAGCAGCTTAGGAACTCGTGACAGGGACTTCAAGGAGCAGTTCTTC. It translates to CASSLGTRDRDFKEQFF.

Details on this clonotype: An end of the junction does not agree with germline; a read error may underlie this. This chain joins TRBV12-3 or TRBV12-4 and TRBJ2-7; D possibly corresponds to TRBD2 (6 bases). There are 15 residues in the CDR3. CDR3 in DNA: TGTGCCAGCAGTTTAGCAGGGCCTAGCGACTACGAGCGGTACTTC. Translation: CASSLAGPSDYERYF.

V usage is TRBV29-1 and J usage is TRBJ2-7, with D maybe TRBD2 (5 bases). Trimming took off 5 bases at V and 6 bases at J, with 17 bases between the two ends. Germline V gene lookup returns CDR1 SQVTM and CDR2 ANQGSEA. CDR3 length equals 13 residues. CDR3 in DNA: TGCAGCGTTACCCGGGGTAGCCTCCCCGAGCAGTACTTC. It yields the protein CSVTRGSLPEQYF.

This sequence joins TRBV4-3 and TRBJ2-1, with D maybe TRBD1 (7 bases). The V gene's germline CDR1 is LGHNA and CDR2 YSLEER. Between the trimmed V and J ends, which lost 0 bases and 2 bases, there was a span of 14 bases. The CDR3 spans 17 residues. CDR3 DNA sequence: TGCGCCAGCAGCCAAGATCTGGAGGGGGCCACCTACAATGAGCAGTTCTTC. It is translated as CASSQDLEGATYNEQFF.

V is TRBV4-3 and J is TRBJ1-4, with D tentatively TRBD1 (6 bases). Trimming pared 1 base from V and 6 bases from J, leaving 12 bases between. The CDR3 loop spans 15 amino acids. Germline CDR1 LGHNA, CDR2 YSLEER. The CDR3: CASSQGTGQYEKLFF. The DNA of the CDR3 is TGCGCCAGCAGCCAAGGTACAGGGCAGTATGAAAAACTGTTTTTT.

V gene TRBV6-2 or TRBV6-3 combines with J gene TRBJ2-1; the D gene could be TRBD1 or TRBD2 (5 bases each). Trimming removed 5 bases at V and 7 bases at J, with 18 bases between. The germline V gene encodes CDR1 MNHEY and CDR2 SVGEGT. The CDR3 sequence is 15 residues long. The CDR3, as DNA: TGTGCCAGCAGTCCCGGGTTCGGGGCTGATAATGAGCAGTTCTTC. Residues: CASSPGFGADNEQFF.

The chain combines TRBV3-1 with TRBJ2-5; D remains ambiguous. V was pared by 1 base and J by 7 bases, with 7 bases between. Germline V CDR1 and CDR2: LGHDT, YNNKEL (reference sequence). The CDR3 totals 12 residues. The CDR3 nucleotides read TGTGCCAGCAGCCAAGGCTTCGGGACCCAGTACTTC. It encodes CASSQGFGTQYF.

This clonotype has just a few counts. The chain's CDR3 is CASSPTADFYEQYF. In DNA form, the CDR3 reads TGTGCCAGCTCACCCACGGCAGATTTCTACGAGCAGTACTTC. V and J are TRBV18 and TRBJ2-7; no definite D call. V dropped 3 bases and J dropped 3 bases, with 12 bases sitting between them. This CDR3 has 14 amino acids. Germline values: CDR1 KGHSH, CDR2 LQKENI.

The rearrangement joins TRBV3-1 to TRBJ1-3; possible D gene TRBD1, 6 bases. This CDR3 has 15 residues. CDR1 LGHDT and CDR2 YNNKEL come from the germline V gene (reference sequence). V was shortened by 3 bases and J by 3 bases, with 12 bases between the two germline ends. CDR3 DNA sequence: TGTGCCAGCAGCCATGGACAGTTGAATGGAAACACCATATATTTT. As protein: CASSHGQLNGNTIYF. Variable domain in full (rest from reference TRBV3-1 and TRBJ1-3): DTAVSQTPKYLVTQMGNDKSIKCEQNLGHDTMYWYKQDSKKFLKIMFSYNNKELIINETVPNRFSPKSPDKAHLNLHINSLELGDSAVYFCASSHGQLNGNTIYFGEGSWLTVV.

This clonotype was picked up a small number of times. The rearrangement links TRBV18 to TRBJ1-4; TRBD1 matches at 7 bases. Germline CDR1 reads KGHSH; CDR2 reads LQKENI. V trimming: 4 bases; J trimming: 0 bases; junction bases outside the gene matches: 5. This CDR3 comprises 16 residues. In DNA, the CDR3 is TGTGCCAGCTCACTAAACAGGGGCGCAACTAATGAAAAACTGTTTTTT. Its protein product is CASSLNRGATNEKLFF.

The V call is TRBV29-1, the J call TRBJ1-2; TRBD1 aligns across 8 bases. The V segment lost 3 bases and the J segment 6 bases; nucleotides outside the gene matches: 0. The germline V gene encodes CDR1 SQVTM and CDR2 ANQGSEA. The CDR3 runs to 11 residues. CDR3 sequence reads: CSVEDRDGYTF. The CDR3 DNA is TGCAGCGTTGAGGACAGGGATGGCTACACCTTC.